A selection of T cell receptor beta chains follows, all from one sample in a study of cytomegalovirus exposure and HLA in healthy donors. Produced via immunoSEQ multiplex PCR; TCRdb's table is partial and in-frame only. The data contain roughly 110,000 clones, under 80% of them singletons. The sample taken for sequencing was PBMCs. Receptors were obtained from a woman aged 45-65 years in good health and CMV-seropositive. The CDR3 runs from the conserved cysteine through the conserved F or W. A D gene is named only where the DNA matches it firmly. Clone size appears in some rows only: once, few, many, or a class for an expanded clone.

j_gene	v_gene	d_gene	abundance	CDR3aa	CDR3nt
TRBJ1-5	TRBV7-2	NA	NA	CASRATGGIANQPQHF	TGTGCCAGCAGGGCGACAGGTGGGATAGCCAATCAGCCCCAGCATTTT
TRBJ1-1	TRBV5-4	NA	NA	CASSPVGREGTEAFF	TGTGCCAGCAGCCCGGTGGGGAGAGAAGGCACTGAAGCTTTCTTT
TRBJ2-7	TRBV7-2	NA	once	CASSPDRTSYEQYF	TGTGCCAGCAGCCCCGACCGGACAAGCTACGAGCAGTACTTC
TRBJ2-7	TRBV2	NA	NA	CASSDPGTSYEQYF	TGTGCCAGCAGTGATCCCGGGACATCCTACGAGCAGTACTTC
TRBJ1-2	TRBV4-3	TRBD1	NA	CASSQELLRQGLLYGYTF	TGCGCCAGCAGCCAAGAACTTCTACGACAGGGGCTCCTCTATGGCTACACCTTC
TRBJ1-2	TRBV5-1	NA	NA	CASSLEVAYGYTF	TGCGCCAGCAGCTTGGAGGTAGCCTATGGCTACACCTTC
TRBJ2-1	TRBV6-5	NA	few	CASNEGWNEQFF	TGTGCCAGCAATGAGGGCTGGAATGAGCAGTTCTTC
TRBJ1-1	TRBV11-2	TRBD1	NA	CASSRGTGRNTEAFF	TGTGCCAGCAGCCGGGGGACAGGGAGGAACACTGAAGCTTTCTTT
TRBJ2-5	TRBV7-6	NA	NA	CASSLFQGQETQYF	TGTGCCAGCAGCTTATTCCAGGGACAAGAGACCCAGTACTTC
TRBJ1-5	TRBV28	TRBD1	NA	CASSPGDRGYQPQHF	TGTGCCAGCAGCCCAGGGGACAGGGGTTATCAGCCCCAGCATTTT
TRBJ1-1	TRBV7-9	NA	once	CASSSGDRTEAFF	TGTGCCAGCAGCTCAGGGGATAGGACTGAAGCTTTCTTT
TRBJ2-2	TRBV11-2	NA	few	CASSLMAGSGELFF	TGTGCCAGCAGCTTAATGGCGGGGTCGGGGGAGCTGTTTTTT
TRBJ1-5	TRBV7-8	TRBD1	once	CASSLGTGNSNQPQHF	TGTGCCAGCAGCCTAGGGACAGGCAATAGCAATCAGCCCCAGCATTTT
TRBJ1-1	TRBV11-1	NA	NA	CASSLDRVSEAFF	TGTGCCAGCAGCTTAGACAGAGTGAGTGAAGCTTTCTTT
TRBJ2-3	TRBV28	NA	once	CASSTRRQFTDTQYF	TGTGCCAGCAGTACCCGACGACAGTTCACAGATACGCAGTATTTT
TRBJ1-2	TRBV18	TRBD1	NA	CASSRTGTEYGYTF	TGTGCCAGCTCACGAACCGGGACAGAGTATGGCTACACCTTC
TRBJ1-2	TRBV7-3	TRBD1	NA	CASSSPGQGYGYTF	TGTGCCAGCAGCTCCCCTGGACAGGGCTATGGCTACACCTTC
TRBJ2-1	TRBV7-3	TRBD2	once	CASSIHSGGANEQFF	TGTGCCAGCAGCATCCATAGCGGGGGGGCTAATGAGCAGTTCTTC
TRBJ1-2	TRBV6-1	NA	NA	CASSEAGAGAGYGYTF	TGTGCCAGCAGTGAAGCTGGTGCGGGGGCCGGCTATGGCTACACCTTC
TRBJ2-1	TRBV9	TRBD1	NA	CASSPGQSDNEQFF	TGTGCCAGCAGCCCGGGACAGTCAGACAATGAGCAGTTCTTC